A single sample is the source of the 3 T cell receptor beta chains below, sequenced in a study of shared clonotypes between healthy human individuals. Profiling relied on immunoSEQ multiplex PCR, and the TCRdb table lists in-frame clones only, not all of them. The top ten clones hold approximately 1% of a sample with about 1.4 million clones, roughly 96% of them seen once. The sequenced sample consisted of naive CD4+ T cells sorted from blood. As to subset: CD45RA+ positively selected. All receptors come from a man aged 25 to 45 in good health.

V usage is TRBV28 and J usage is TRBJ2-3; 12 bases match TRBD1. Trimming removed 3 bases from V and 4 bases from J; junction bases left unmatched: 8. This CDR3 has 17 amino acids. Germline lookup yields CDR1 MDHEN and CDR2 SYDVKM. The CDR3 nucleotides are TGTGCCAGCAGTTTGCCCCACCGGGACAGGGGGCCAGATACGCAGTATTTT. The encoded protein is CASSLPHRDRGPDTQYF.

This clone came up once. The CDR3 loop is CASSEVRGRVTEAFF. The CDR3 nucleotides read TGTGCCAGCAGTGAAGTCAGGGGGCGGGTCACTGAAGCTTTCTTT. The chain combines TRBV2 with TRBJ1-1; 8 positions agree with TRBD1. This CDR3 comprises 15 residues. Germline-derived CDR1 and CDR2 are SNHLY and FYNNEI. Trimming took 1 base from V and 4 from J; bases not matched to a gene: 5.

The rearrangement links TRBV4-2 to TRBJ2-3, with D perhaps matching TRBD1 or TRBD2 (5 bases each). This CDR3 has 16 residues. The germline V and J ends were trimmed by 4 bases and 0 bases, with 14 bases remaining between them. Germline CDR1 is LGHNA and CDR2 is YNFKEQ. The chain's CDR3 is CASSLGTADSTDTQYF. DNA for the CDR3: TGTGCCAGCAGCCTCGGGACCGCCGACAGCACAGATACGCAGTATTTT.